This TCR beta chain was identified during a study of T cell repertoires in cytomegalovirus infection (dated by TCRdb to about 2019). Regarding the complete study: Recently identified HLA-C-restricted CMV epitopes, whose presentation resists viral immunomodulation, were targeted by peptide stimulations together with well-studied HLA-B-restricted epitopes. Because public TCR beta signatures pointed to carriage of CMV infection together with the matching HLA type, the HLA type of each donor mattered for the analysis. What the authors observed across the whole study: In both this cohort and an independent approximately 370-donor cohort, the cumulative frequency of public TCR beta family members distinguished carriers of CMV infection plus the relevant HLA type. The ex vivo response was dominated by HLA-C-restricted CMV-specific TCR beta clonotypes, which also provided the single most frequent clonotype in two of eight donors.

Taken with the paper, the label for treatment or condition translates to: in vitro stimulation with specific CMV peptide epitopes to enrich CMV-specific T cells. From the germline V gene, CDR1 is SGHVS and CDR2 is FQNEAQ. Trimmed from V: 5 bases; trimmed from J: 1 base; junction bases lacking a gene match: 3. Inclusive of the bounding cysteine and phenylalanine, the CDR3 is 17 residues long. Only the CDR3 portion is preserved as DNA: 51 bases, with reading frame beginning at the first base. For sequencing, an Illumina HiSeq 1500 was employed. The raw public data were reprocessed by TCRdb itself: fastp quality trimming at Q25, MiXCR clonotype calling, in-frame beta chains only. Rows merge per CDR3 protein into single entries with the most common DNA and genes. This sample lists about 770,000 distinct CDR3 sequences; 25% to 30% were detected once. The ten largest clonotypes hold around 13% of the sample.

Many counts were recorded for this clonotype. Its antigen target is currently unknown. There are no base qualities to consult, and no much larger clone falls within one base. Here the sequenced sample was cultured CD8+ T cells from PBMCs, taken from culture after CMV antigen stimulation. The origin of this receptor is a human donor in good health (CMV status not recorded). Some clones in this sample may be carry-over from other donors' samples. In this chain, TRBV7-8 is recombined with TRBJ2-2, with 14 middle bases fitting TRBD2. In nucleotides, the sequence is TGTGCCAGCAGCCGACTAGCGGGGGGGATGAACACCGGGGAGCTGTTTTTT. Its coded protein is CASSRLAGGMNTGELFF.